These 20 T cell receptor beta chains share one sample of origin, sequenced in a study of blood T cell repertoires in COVID-19 (dated by TCRdb to 2020 to 2022). Libraries were prepared through the immunoSEQ multiplex PCR assay. Held by TCRdb, this immuneACCESS table contains in-frame sequences only and omits some clones. Under half of the omission traces to an unresolved V gene where checked; the cause of the rest is unknown. This sample comprises 150,000 to 200,000 clones, more than 65% of them detected only once. Jointly, the top ten make up roughly 15% of the sample. The sample comprised PBMCs or T cells enriched from blood (not recorded which). These receptors came from a man between 50 and 59 years old who had recovered from COVID-19.

The chain couples TRBV5-4 to TRBJ2-5; D perhaps matches TRBD1 (6 bases). The V end lost 0 bases, the J end lost 1 base, and 10 bases lay between the germline ends. The CDR3 contains 15 residues. The germline V gene has CDR1 SGHNT and CDR2 YYREEE (reference sequence). The CDR3 sequence: CASSLGNRAQETQYF. DNA of the CDR3: TGTGCCAGCAGCTTGGGTAACAGGGCCCAAGAGACCCAGTACTTC.

This sequence joins TRBV19 and TRBJ1-6; possibly TRBD1 for D (6 bases). The ends were cut back, 6 bases at V and 0 bases at J, with 9 bases in the middle. The CDR3 has 15 amino acids. The germline V gene encodes CDR1 LNHDA and CDR2 SQIVND (reference sequence). DNA for the CDR3: TGTGCCAGTAGGACAGGCATCTCCTATAATTCACCCCTCCACTTT. Its protein is CASRTGISYNSPLHF.

The rearrangement uses TRBV28 and TRBJ1-5, with no clear D. V was cut by 3 bases and J by 6 bases, with 6 bases left in between. This CDR3 region has 12 residues. Germline V gene lookup returns CDR1 MDHEN and CDR2 SYDVKM. The CDR3 sequence is CASSLNIQPQHF. Written as DNA, the CDR3 is TGTGCCAGCAGTTTGAACATTCAGCCCCAGCATTTT.

This clone appeared once. The V and J genes are TRBV30 and TRBJ1-3; D is ambiguous. The CDR3 totals 12 residues. The V and J ends lost 7 bases and 1 base respectively, with 8 bases between them. Germline V lookup: CDR1 GTSNPN, CDR2 SVGIG (reference sequence). CDR3 coding DNA: TGTGCCTTCCCCGGGTCTGGAAACACCATATATTTT. Residues: CAFPGSGNTIYF. The full variable domain, its missing parts supplied by reference TRBV30 and TRBJ1-3, is SQTIHQWPATLVQPVGSPLSLECTVEGTSNPNLYWYRQAAGRGLQLLFYSVGIGQISSEVPQNLSASRPQDRQFILSSKKLLLSDSGFYLCAFPGSGNTIYFGEGSWLTVV.

The chain recombines TRBV5-1 with TRBJ1-5; 11 bases map to TRBD1. CDR1 is SGHRS and CDR2 is YFSETQ in the germline V gene. Losses at the gene ends were 5 bases for V and 4 bases for J; bases not matched to a gene: 5. The length of the CDR3 is 15 residues. The CDR3 region is CASSSGTGGNQPQHF. The CDR3 DNA follows: TGCGCCAGCAGTTCCGGGACAGGGGGGAATCAGCCCCAGCATTTT.

Notes on this clone: One end of the junction fails to match germline, which may point to a read error. The chain joins TRBV5-1 to TRBJ2-7; tentatively, D is TRBD2 (6 bases). Germline assignment: CDR1 SGHRS and CDR2 YFSETQ. This CDR3 contains 12 residues. The CDR3 loop is CASSTEAGTGDF. The CDR3 DNA sequence: TGCGCCAGCAGCACCGAGGCGGGGACTGGAGACTTC.

The chain recombines TRBV29-1 with TRBJ2-7; D uncertain. The CDR3 length is 10 residues. The germline gives CDR1 SQVTM, CDR2 ANQGSEA. Between the trimmed V and J ends, which lost 5 bases and 3 bases, there was a span of 5 bases. CDR3 sequence (DNA): TGCAGCGTTTTACACTACGAGCAGTACTTC. Translated: CSVLHYEQYF.

The V and J genes are TRBV25-1 and TRBJ1-1, with D perhaps TRBD1 (6 bases). Germline CDR1 reads MGHDK; CDR2 reads SYGVNS. The CDR3 consists of 13 residues. V shed 4 bases and J shed 4 bases, with 10 bases lying between them. The CDR3 protein is CASSAGRGTEAFF. CDR3 bases: TGTGCCAGCAGTGCCGGCAGGGGCACTGAAGCTTTCTTT.

The chain employs TRBV12-3 or TRBV12-4 and TRBJ2-7; D gene unclear. This CDR3 region has 12 residues. Deletions cut 2 bases from V and 4 bases from J, with 6 bases between. The CDR3 nucleotides read TGTGCCAGCAGTTTATACCGGTACGAGCAGTACTTC. Encoded protein: CASSLYRYEQYF.

The chain joins TRBV6-5 to TRBJ1-1; 7 bases match TRBD1. Trimming at V came to 7 bases and at J to 4 bases, leaving 12 bases not matched to a gene. CDR3 length: 15 amino acids. Germline V gene sequence: CDR1 MNHEY, CDR2 SVGAGI. CDR3 DNA sequence: TGTGCCAGCAAGAGAGACAGGGAACGTTCCACTGAAGCTTTCTTT. Amino acid sequence: CASKRDRERSTEAFF.

This clone is a singleton in its sample. The chain uses TRBV29-1 and TRBJ1-2; maybe TRBD1 (6 bases). This CDR3 region has 13 residues. V lost 6 bases and J 2 bases, leaving 13 bases between the germline ends. Germline CDR1 reads SQVTM; CDR2 reads ANQGSEA. The CDR3 DNA reads as TGCAGCGTGAACAGGGTCTCCAACTATGGCTACACCTTC. It codes for CSVNRVSNYGYTF. Complete variable domain (other parts from reference TRBV29-1 and TRBJ1-2): SAVISQKPSRDICQRGTSLTIQCQVDSQVTMMFWYRQQPGQSLTLIATANQGSEATYESGFVIDKFPISRPNLTFSTLTVSNMSPEDSSIYLCSVNRVSNYGYTFGSGTRLTVV.

This clone came up once. The V gene is TRBV3-1 (or the pseudogene TRBV3-2), the J gene TRBJ1-2; 7 bases agree with TRBD1. Unmatched junction bases numbered 5, after V lost 1 base and J lost 3 bases. This CDR3 is 15 amino acids long. Germline-derived CDR1 and CDR2 are LGHDT and YNNKEL (reference sequence). CDR3 amino acids: CASSQVSGGDYGYTF. The CDR3 coding sequence is TGTGCCAGCAGCCAAGTCTCAGGGGGAGACTATGGCTACACCTTC.

The rearrangement joins TRBV19 to TRBJ2-7; 12 nucleotides line up with TRBD2. J gave up 4 bases and V 5 bases, and 6 bases lay outside the gene matches. The CDR3 sequence is 15 residues long. CDR1 and CDR2 (germline): LNHDA, SQIVND (reference sequence). In DNA form, the CDR3 reads TGTGCCAGTAGTGCCGGACTAGCGGGGCCATACGAGCAGTACTTC. Amino acids: CASSAGLAGPYEQYF.

The chain has TRBV18 and TRBJ2-5; D not resolved. Germline CDR1 and CDR2: KGHSH and LQKENI. V was pared by 0 bases and J by 2 bases, with 7 bases between. The CDR3 contains 14 residues. CDR3 nucleotide sequence: TGTGCCAGCTCACCACCTAGCTCACAAGAGACCCAGTACTTC. Amino acids: CASSPPSSQETQYF. Filled out from reference TRBV18 and TRBJ2-5, the complete variable domain reads NAGVMQNPRHLVRRRGQEARLRCSPMKGHSHVYWYRQLPEEGLKFMVYLQKENIIDESGMPKERFSAEFPKEGPSILRIQQVVRGDSAAYFCASSPPSSQETQYFGPGTRLLVL.

The chain links TRBV6-2 or TRBV6-3 to TRBJ1-5; possible D gene TRBD1, 5 bases. V gave up 2 bases and J gave up 4 bases, with 18 bases separating them. This CDR3 has 17 residues. Germline V lookup: CDR1 MNHEY, CDR2 SVGEGT. The CDR3 reads CASSYPSTRGRNQPQHF. CDR3 bases: TGTGCCAGCAGTTACCCCAGTACGCGGGGGAGGAATCAGCCCCAGCATTTT.

This clone has just one count. V gene TRBV7-9 combines with J gene TRBJ2-7, with D perhaps matching TRBD1 (6 bases). The CDR3 is 12 residues long. V was pared by 1 base and J by 11 bases, with 12 bases between. Germline-derived CDR1 and CDR2 are SEHNR and FQNEAQ (reference sequence). CDR3 sequence reads: CASSLETGSEYF. The CDR3 DNA is TGTGCCAGCAGCTTAGAGACAGGCTCGGAGTACTTC.

V and J are TRBV3-1 (or the pseudogene TRBV3-2) and TRBJ2-3, with TRBD2 matching over 10 bases. Germline V gives CDR1 LGHDT, CDR2 YNNKEL (reference sequence). V was clipped by 4 bases and J by 5 bases; unmatched bases: 6. The CDR3 runs 15 residues. This CDR3 reads CASSLTSGVLDTQYF. As DNA, the CDR3 is TGTGCCAGCAGCCTCACTAGCGGGGTTTTAGATACGCAGTATTTT.

This clone was seen a handful of times. The rearrangement uses TRBV29-1 and TRBJ2-1; 12 bases are shared with TRBD2. V was pared by 7 bases and J by 0 bases, with 4 bases of the junction left unmatched. The CDR3 spans 15 residues. Germline V CDR1 and CDR2: SQVTM, ANQGSEA. CDR3 in amino acids: CSAATSGGSYNEQFF. In DNA, the CDR3 is TGCAGCGCCGCGACTAGCGGGGGCTCCTACAATGAGCAGTTCTTC.

The rearrangement links TRBV5-1 to TRBJ1-6; 9 nucleotides match TRBD1. The junction had 2 bases not matched to a gene; V was cut back by 2 bases and J by 8 bases. CDR1 and CDR2 from the germline V gene are SGHRS and YFSETQ. The CDR3 has 14 amino acids. Here the CDR3 DNA reads TGCGCCAGCAGCTTCCGGACAGGGGATTCACCCCTCCACTTT. Residues: CASSFRTGDSPLHF.

The rearrangement uses TRBV10-1 and TRBJ1-6; D gene uncertain. Trimming took 2 bases from V and 7 from J, leaving 12 bases between them. CDR1 is WNHNN and CDR2 is SYGVQD in the germline V gene (reference sequence). This CDR3 spans 15 amino acids. Here the CDR3 reads CASSEGTTGNSPLHF. The CDR3 DNA reads as TGCGCCAGCAGTGAGGGCACGACCGGGAATTCACCCCTCCACTTT.